Sequencing of this T cell receptor beta chain was carried out in a study of vaccination effects on CD4 cells after COVID-19. In regard to this clone: Its cognate antigen is unknown.

Using immunoSEQ multiplex PCR, the repertoire was profiled, and TCRdb retains in-frame clones only, with some absent. Here the sample spans tens of thousands of clones, roughly three quarters being singletons. Sequencing in the ViraFEST assay came after antigen-specific CD4+ T cells had been expanded with viral peptide pools, which were used to stimulate PBMC. Once cultured for roughly nine days, the cells underwent separation to obtain CD4+ T cells. Sometime from March through December 2020, the person acquired a SARS-CoV-2 infection that PCR confirmed. Approximately 2 million PBMC were seeded per well and grown in the presence of around 10 IU/ml IL-2 and around 9 ug/ml peptides. It was an HIV-1 Nef peptide pool that made up the negative control culture. Days 3 and 7 saw half the medium replaced with IL-2 medium. CDR3 length equals 17 residues. Trimming cost V 0 bases and J 5 bases, with 17 bases left between them. Germline loops: CDR1 LGHNA, CDR2 YNFKEQ.

This chain uses TRBV4-2 with TRBJ1-5; no definite D call. The sequence was obtained from a human donor who had a prior SARS-CoV-2 infection. Sample: CD4+ T cells from PBMCs cultured with HIV peptides, taken before COVID-19 vaccination. Stated subset: HIV-1 Nef peptide pool negative control/reference culture. Here the CDR3 DNA reads TGTGCCAGCAGCCAAGATTCGGGTTCACGAACCCATCAGCCCCAGCATTTT. Its protein product is CASSQDSGSRTHQPQHF.